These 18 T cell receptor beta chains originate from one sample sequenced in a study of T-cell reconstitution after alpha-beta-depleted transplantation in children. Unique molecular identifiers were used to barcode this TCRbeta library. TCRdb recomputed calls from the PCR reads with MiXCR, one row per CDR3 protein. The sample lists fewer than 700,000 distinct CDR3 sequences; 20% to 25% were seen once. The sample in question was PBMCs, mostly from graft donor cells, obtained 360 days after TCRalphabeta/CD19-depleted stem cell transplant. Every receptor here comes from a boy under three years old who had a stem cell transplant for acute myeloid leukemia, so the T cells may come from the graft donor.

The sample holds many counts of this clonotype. The CDR3 nucleotides are TGTGCCAGCAGCCTAGGGGAGGGGATAAACGAGCAGTACGTC. Protein: CASSLGEGINEQYV. The V call is TRBV5-8, the J call TRBJ2-7, with 7 bases that match TRBD2. The CDR3 loop spans 14 amino acids. Germline V gene data show CDR1 as SGHTS and CDR2 as YDEGEE. Unmatched junction bases numbered 9, after V lost 4 bases and J lost 5 bases.

In DNA, the CDR3 is TGTGCCAGCAGTCACCCCGGTGACAGGGGATCATACGAGCAGTACTTC. It encodes CASSHPGDRGSYEQYF. J is TRBJ2-7 and V is TRBV6-5; 8 positions match TRBD1. The V segment lost 5 bases and the J segment 4 bases; nucleotides outside the gene matches: 13. Germline CDR1 reads MNHEY; CDR2 reads SVGAGI. This CDR3 region has 16 residues.

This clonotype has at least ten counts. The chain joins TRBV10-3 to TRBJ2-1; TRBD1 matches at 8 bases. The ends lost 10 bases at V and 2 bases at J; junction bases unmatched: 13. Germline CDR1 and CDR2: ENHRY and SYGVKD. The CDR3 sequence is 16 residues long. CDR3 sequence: CATAILQGGAYNEQFF. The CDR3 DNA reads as TGTGCCACCGCAATACTACAGGGGGGTGCCTACAATGAGCAGTTCTTC.

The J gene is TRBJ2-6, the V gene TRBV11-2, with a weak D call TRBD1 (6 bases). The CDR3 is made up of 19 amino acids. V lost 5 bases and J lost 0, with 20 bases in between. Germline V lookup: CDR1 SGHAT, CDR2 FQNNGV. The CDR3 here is CASSPFPGHTASGANVLTF. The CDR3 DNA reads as TGTGCCAGCAGCCCTTTCCCGGGACACACAGCCTCTGGGGCCAACGTCCTGACTTTC. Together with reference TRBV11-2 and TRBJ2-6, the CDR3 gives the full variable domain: EAGVAQSPRYKIIEKRQSVAFWCNPISGHATLYWYQQILGQGPKLLIQFQNNGVVDDSQLPKDRFSAERLKGVDSTLKIQPAKLEDSAVYLCASSPFPGHTASGANVLTFGAGSRLTVL.

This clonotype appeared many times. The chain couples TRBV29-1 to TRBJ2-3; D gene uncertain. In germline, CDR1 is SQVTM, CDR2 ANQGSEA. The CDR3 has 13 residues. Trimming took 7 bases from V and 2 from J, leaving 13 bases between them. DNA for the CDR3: TGCAGCGCCGTACAGACCTTCACAGATACGCAGTATTTT. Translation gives CSAVQTFTDTQYF.

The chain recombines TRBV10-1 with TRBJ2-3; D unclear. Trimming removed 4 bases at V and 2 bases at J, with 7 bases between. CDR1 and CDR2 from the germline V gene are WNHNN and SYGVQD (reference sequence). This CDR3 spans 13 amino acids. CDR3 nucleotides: TGCGCCAGCAGTGTGGCCCCCACAGATACGCAGTATTTT. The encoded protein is CASSVAPTDTQYF.

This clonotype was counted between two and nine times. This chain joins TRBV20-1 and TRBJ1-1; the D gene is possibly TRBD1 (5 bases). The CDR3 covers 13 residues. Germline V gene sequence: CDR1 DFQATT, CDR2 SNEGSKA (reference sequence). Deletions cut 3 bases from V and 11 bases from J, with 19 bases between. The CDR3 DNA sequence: TGCAGTGCTAGCCCAGGGTATTCGGTGGATGCTTTCTTT. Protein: CSASPGYSVDAFF.

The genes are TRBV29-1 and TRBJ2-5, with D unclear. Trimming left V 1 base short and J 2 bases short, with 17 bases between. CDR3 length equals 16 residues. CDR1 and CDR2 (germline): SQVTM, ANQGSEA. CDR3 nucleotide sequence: TGCAGCGTTGAAGGAGCTACCGGAAAGACACAAGAGACCCAGTACTTC. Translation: CSVEGATGKTQETQYF.

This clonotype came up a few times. The CDR3 sequence is CASSPGLVRTGELFF. The CDR3 DNA reads TGCGCCAGCAGCCCAGGACTAGTTCGTACCGGGGAGCTGTTTTTT. V is TRBV4-3 and J is TRBJ2-2; 7 bases align to TRBD2. The CDR3 extends over 15 amino acids. Germline-derived CDR1 and CDR2 are LGHNA and YSLEER. The V gene end was trimmed by 4 bases and the J gene end by 5 bases; junction bases not matched to a gene: 7.

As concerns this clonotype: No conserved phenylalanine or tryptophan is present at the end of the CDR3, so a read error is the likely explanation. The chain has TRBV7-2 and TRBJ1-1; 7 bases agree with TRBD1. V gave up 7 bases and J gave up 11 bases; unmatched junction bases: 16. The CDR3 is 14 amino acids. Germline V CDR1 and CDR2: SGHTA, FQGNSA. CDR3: CASTATGRYLGAFV. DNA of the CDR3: TGTGCCAGCACCGCGACAGGGAGGTATTTGGGGGCTTTCGTT.

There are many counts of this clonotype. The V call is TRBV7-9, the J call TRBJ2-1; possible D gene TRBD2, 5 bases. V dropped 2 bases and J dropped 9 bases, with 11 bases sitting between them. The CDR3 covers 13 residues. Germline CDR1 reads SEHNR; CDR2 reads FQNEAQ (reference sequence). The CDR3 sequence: CASSLSGWVEQFF. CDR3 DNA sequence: TGTGCCAGCAGCTTATCGGGATGGGTTGAGCAGTTCTTC. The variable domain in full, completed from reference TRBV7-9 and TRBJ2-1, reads DTGVSQNPRHKITKRGQNVTFRCDPISEHNRLYWYRQTLGQGPEFLTYFQNEAQLEKSRLLSDRFSAERPKGSFSTLEIQRTEQGDSAMYLCASSLSGWVEQFFGPGTRLTVL.

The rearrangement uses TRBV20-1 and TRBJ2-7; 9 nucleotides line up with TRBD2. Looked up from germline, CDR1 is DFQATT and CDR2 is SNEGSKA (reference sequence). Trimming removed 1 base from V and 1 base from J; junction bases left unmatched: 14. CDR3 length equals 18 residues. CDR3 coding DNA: TGCAGTGCTAGAGGACCGGGAGCGGGGGGCGCCGCTTCCTACGAGCAGTACTTC. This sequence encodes CSARGPGAGGAASYEQYF.

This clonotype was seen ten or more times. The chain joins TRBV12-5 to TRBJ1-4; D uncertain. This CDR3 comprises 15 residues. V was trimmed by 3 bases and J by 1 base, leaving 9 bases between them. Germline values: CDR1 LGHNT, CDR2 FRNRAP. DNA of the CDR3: TGTGCTAGTGGTTTTTCAAGCGGAACTAATGAAAAACTGTTTTTT. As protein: CASGFSSGTNEKLFF.

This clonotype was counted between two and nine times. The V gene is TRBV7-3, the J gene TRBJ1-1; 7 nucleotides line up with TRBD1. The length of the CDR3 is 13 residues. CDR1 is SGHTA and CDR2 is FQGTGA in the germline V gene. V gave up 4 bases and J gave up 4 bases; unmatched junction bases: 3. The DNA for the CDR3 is TGTGCCAGCAGCTCACAGGGGCCCACTGAAGCTTTCTTT. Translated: CASSSQGPTEAFF.

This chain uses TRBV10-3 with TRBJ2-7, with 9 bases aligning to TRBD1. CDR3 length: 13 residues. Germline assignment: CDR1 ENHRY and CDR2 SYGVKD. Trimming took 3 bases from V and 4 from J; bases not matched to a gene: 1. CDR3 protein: CAISDGQGYEQYF. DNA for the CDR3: TGTGCCATCAGTGATGGACAGGGGTACGAGCAGTACTTC.

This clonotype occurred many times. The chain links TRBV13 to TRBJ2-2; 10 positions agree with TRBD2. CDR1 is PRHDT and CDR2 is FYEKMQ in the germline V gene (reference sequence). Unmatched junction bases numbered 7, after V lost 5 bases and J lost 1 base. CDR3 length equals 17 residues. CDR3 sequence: CASSASTSGVNTGELFF. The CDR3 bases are TGTGCCAGCAGCGCCTCCACTAGCGGGGTGAACACCGGGGAGCTGTTTTTT.

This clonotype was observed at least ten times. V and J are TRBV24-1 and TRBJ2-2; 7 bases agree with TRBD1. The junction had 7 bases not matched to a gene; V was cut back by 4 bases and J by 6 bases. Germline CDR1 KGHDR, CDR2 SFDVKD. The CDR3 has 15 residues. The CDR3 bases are TGTGCCACCAGTGACATGACAGGGAAGCCCGGGGAGCTGTTTTTT. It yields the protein CATSDMTGKPGELFF.

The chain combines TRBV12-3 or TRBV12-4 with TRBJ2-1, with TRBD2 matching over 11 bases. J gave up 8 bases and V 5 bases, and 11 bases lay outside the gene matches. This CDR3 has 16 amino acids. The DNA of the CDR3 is TGTGCCAGCAGTGTGCTAGCGGGGGGCCGAATCGATGAGCAGTTCTTC. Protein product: CASSVLAGGRIDEQFF.